The TCR beta chain under discussion was sequenced for a study of cytomegalovirus exposure and HLA in healthy donors. Study details: In an early release, HLA-typed donors contributed tens of millions of unique TCR sequences. Regarding the study as a whole: Researchers reported in a later analysis that common viral pathogens appeared linked to several top clusters. In a later analysis, V- and J-gene trimming of beta chains associated with a DCLRE1C missense variant, replicated independently. Later on, an analysis tied some 17,000 TCR beta sequences to HLA alleles at 0.05 false discovery rate.

Germline V lookup: CDR1 MGHDK, CDR2 SYGVNS. The CDR3 spans 15 residues. The V segment lost 6 bases and the J segment 7 bases; nucleotides outside the gene matches: 14. The PCR contained 60 Vbeta and 13 Jbeta primers. The method was immunoSEQ multiplex PCR; TCRdb's version includes in-frame clones alone and lacks a portion of them. This table has fewer than 200,000 clones, less than 90% appearing once. Notes on this clone: The target antigen is unknown.

The J gene is TRBJ2-7, the V gene TRBV25-1, with 8 bases matching TRBD1. Sequencing was done on a sample of PBMCs. The clonotype comes from a girl under three years old in good health and CMV-seronegative. The CDR3 reads CASRRGPDRDLEQYF. CDR3 DNA sequence: TGTGCCAGCAGGAGGGGCCCGGACAGGGACTTGGAGCAGTACTTC.